The TCR beta chain under discussion was sequenced for a study of T cell responses to AZD1222 COVID-19 vaccine. Sequencing was performed with immunoSEQ multiplex PCR; in TCRdb, only in-frame clones are kept and a portion is missing. In the table there are about 64,000 clones, 75% to 85% of which are singletons. Pooling of second doses given at about 4 or about 12 weeks was done. The receptor's source is an adult who received the AZD1222 COVID-19 vaccine. Sequencing used peripheral blood, obtained 28 days after the second AZD1222 dose.

DNA of the CDR3: TGTGCCAGCAGCCAAGATCTGGGTATCACTAATGAAAAACTGTTTTTT. It codes for CASSQDLGITNEKLFF. The chain recombines TRBV3-1 (or the pseudogene TRBV3-2) with TRBJ1-4; no definite D call. CDR3 length: 16 residues. Looked up from germline, CDR1 is LGHDT and CDR2 is YNNKEL (reference sequence). Between the trimmed V and J ends, which lost 0 bases and 2 bases, there was a span of 10 bases.